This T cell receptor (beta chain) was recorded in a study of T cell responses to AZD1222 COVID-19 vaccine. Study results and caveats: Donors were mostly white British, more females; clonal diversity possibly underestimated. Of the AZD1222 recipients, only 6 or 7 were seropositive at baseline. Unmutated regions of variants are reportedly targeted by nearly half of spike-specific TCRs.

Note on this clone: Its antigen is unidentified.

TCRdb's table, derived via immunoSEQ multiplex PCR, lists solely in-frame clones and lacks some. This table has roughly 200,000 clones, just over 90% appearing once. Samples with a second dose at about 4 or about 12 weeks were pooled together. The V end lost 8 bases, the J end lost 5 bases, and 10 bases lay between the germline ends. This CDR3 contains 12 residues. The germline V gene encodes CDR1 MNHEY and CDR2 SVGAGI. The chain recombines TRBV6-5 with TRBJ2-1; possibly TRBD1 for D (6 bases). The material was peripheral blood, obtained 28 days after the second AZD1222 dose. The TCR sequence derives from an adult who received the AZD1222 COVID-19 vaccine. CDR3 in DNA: TGTGCCAGCCACAGGGCCCACAATGAGCAGTTCTTC. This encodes CASHRAHNEQFF.